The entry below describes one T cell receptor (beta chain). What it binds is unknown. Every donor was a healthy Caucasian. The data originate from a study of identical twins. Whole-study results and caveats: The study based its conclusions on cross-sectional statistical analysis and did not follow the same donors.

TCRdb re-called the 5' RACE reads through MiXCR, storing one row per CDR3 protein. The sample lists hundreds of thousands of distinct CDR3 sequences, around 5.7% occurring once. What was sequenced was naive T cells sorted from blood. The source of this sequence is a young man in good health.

CDR3: CASSFGDRIYGYTF. The CDR3 nucleotides read TGTGCCAGCAGCTTTGGGGACAGGATCTATGGCTACACCTTC. The chain carries TRBV11-2 and TRBJ1-2; TRBD1 matches at 8 bases. V shed 3 bases and J 4 bases; nucleotides not matched to a gene: 4. Germline V CDR1 and CDR2: SGHAT, FQNNGV. The length of the CDR3 is 14 residues.